These 6 T cell receptor beta chains were all obtained from the same sample, sequenced in a study of cytomegalovirus exposure and HLA in healthy donors. PCR involved 60 Vbeta and 13 Jbeta primers. The method was immunoSEQ multiplex PCR; TCRdb's version includes in-frame clones alone and lacks a portion of them. The sample holds some 200,000 clones, 76% seen once. Sequenced input: PBMCs. The receptors stem from a man aged 18 to 30 in good health and CMV-seronegative.

CDR3: CASSRVWTAGYTF. The CDR3 DNA reads as TGTGCCAGCAGCCGGGTGTGGACTGCTGGCTACACCTTC. V and J are TRBV14 and TRBJ1-2, with D unresolved. In germline, CDR1 is SGHDN, CDR2 FVKESK. V lost 4 bases to trimming and J lost 7 bases, with 13 bases between them. The CDR3 length is 13 residues.

V and J are TRBV7-2 and TRBJ2-1; tentatively, D is TRBD2 (5 bases). The V end was cut by 5 bases, the J end by 8 bases, with 13 bases between. This CDR3 region has 13 residues. CDR1 and CDR2 (germline): SGHTA, FQGNSA. CDR3 DNA sequence: TGTGCCAGCAGCCGCTGGAGGTACGATGAGCAGTTCTTC. Protein product: CASSRWRYDEQFF.

The J gene is TRBJ2-7, the V gene TRBV19; D may be TRBD2 (6 bases). The V end lost 6 bases, the J end lost 0 bases, and 18 bases lay between the germline ends. CDR1 and CDR2 from the germline V gene are LNHDA and SQIVND (reference sequence). This CDR3 region has 16 residues. The CDR3 sequence is CASSNTGTPYSYEQYF. CDR3 nucleotide sequence: TGTGCCAGTAGCAACACCGGGACTCCCTACTCCTACGAGCAGTACTTC.

The genes are TRBV18 and TRBJ2-3, with D perhaps TRBD1 (6 bases). Germline V lookup: CDR1 KGHSH, CDR2 LQKENI. This CDR3 comprises 15 residues. V gave up 3 bases and J gave up 0 bases, with 10 bases separating them. The CDR3 region has the DNA TGTGCCAGCTCACCTGGGACAACTAGCACAGATACGCAGTATTTT. It translates to CASSPGTTSTDTQYF.

The V and J genes are TRBV27 and TRBJ2-5; D not resolved. The end of the DNA fits TRBJ2-7 better, so the J call may be wrong. The germline gives CDR1 MNHEY, CDR2 SMNVEV (reference sequence). The CDR3 runs to 13 residues. This chain's CDR3 is CASSYQDSYEQYF. The CDR3 DNA reads as TGTGCCAGCAGTTACCAGGACTCCTACGAGCAGTACTTC.

This CDR3 reads CAWSAGLPGGSPLHF. As DNA, the CDR3 is TGTGCCTGGAGTGCGGGACTGCCAGGGGGCTCACCCCTCCACTTT. The rearrangement links TRBV30 to TRBJ1-6; TRBD1 matches 8 bases. There are 15 residues in the CDR3. Germline loops: CDR1 GTSNPN, CDR2 SVGIG (reference sequence). Trimming removed 1 base from V and 10 bases from J; junction bases left unmatched: 9.